The next 10 T cell receptor beta chains were all read from a single sample in a study of cytomegalovirus exposure and HLA in healthy donors. The PCR had 60 Vbeta and 13 Jbeta primers. Only in-frame clones appear in the TCRdb table, and some are missing; sequencing was by immunoSEQ multiplex PCR. The sample records roughly 180,000 clones, just under 80% being singletons. The sample taken for sequencing was PBMCs. These receptors all stem from a woman aged 30 to 39 in good health and CMV-seropositive.

The V and J genes are TRBV2 and TRBJ1-5; 11 bases are shared with TRBD1. The CDR3 has 15 residues. Germline trimming cut 6 bases from V and 6 bases from J; bases unmatched to any gene: 7. Germline V gene sequence: CDR1 SNHLY, CDR2 FYNNEI. CDR3 nucleotides: TGTGCCAGCAGGAAGGACAGGGGGCGGAGTCAGCCCCAGCATTTT. Translation gives CASRKDRGRSQPQHF.

The CDR3 coding sequence is TGTGCCAGCAGCGACGCGAGGACAGGGGGTAGGCAAGAGACCCAGTACTTC. Translated, it gives CASSDARTGGRQETQYF. J is TRBJ2-5 and V is TRBV5-4, with 10 nucleotides matching TRBD1. Germline V gives CDR1 SGHNT, CDR2 YYREEE (reference sequence). The CDR3 length is 17 residues. J gave up 2 bases and V 4 bases, and 11 bases lay outside the gene matches. Using reference TRBV5-4 and TRBJ2-5 for the parts outside the CDR3, the full variable domain is ETGVTQSPTHLIKTRGQQVTLRCSSQSGHNTVSWYQQALGQGPQFIFQYYREEENGRGNFPPRFSGLQFPNYSSELNVNALELDDSALYLCASSDARTGGRQETQYFGPGTRLLVL.

In its sample, this clone was seen a few times. V gene TRBV29-1 combines with J gene TRBJ2-7, with 9 bases that match TRBD1. The CDR3 extends over 13 amino acids. Germline values: CDR1 SQVTM, CDR2 ANQGSEA. The J segment lost 2 bases and the V segment lost 7 bases, leaving 6 bases of the junction unmatched. CDR3: CSAWTGDPYEQYF. The CDR3 DNA reads TGCAGCGCTTGGACAGGGGATCCCTACGAGCAGTACTTC.

This clone was detected only a few times. The gene calls are TRBV5-1 and TRBJ2-7; 8 nucleotides match TRBD1. The germline V gene has CDR1 SGHRS and CDR2 YFSETQ. The J segment lost 3 bases and the V segment lost 3 bases, leaving 5 bases of the junction unmatched. The CDR3 loop spans 14 amino acids. CDR3 nucleotides: TGCGCCAGCAGCTGGACAGGGAATAACTACGAGCAGTACTTC. Its protein is CASSWTGNNYEQYF.

The J gene is TRBJ2-1, the V gene TRBV6-1, with a possible D match to TRBD1 (6 bases). The CDR3 consists of 14 residues. V was pared by 7 bases and J by 4 bases, with 14 bases between. In germline, CDR1 is MNHNS, CDR2 SASEGT. This CDR3 is CASMLTGMYNEQFF. CDR3 nucleotides: TGTGCCAGCATGCTGACAGGAATGTACAATGAGCAGTTCTTC.

This chain connects TRBV27 to TRBJ2-1, with a weak D call TRBD2 (7 bases). This CDR3 region has 15 residues. V dropped 3 bases and J dropped 10 bases, with 19 bases sitting between them. Germline CDR1 is MNHEY and CDR2 is SMNVEV (reference sequence). The CDR3 is CASSFRGALTLEQFF. In nucleotides, the CDR3 is TGTGCCAGCAGTTTTCGGGGGGCCCTTACACTGGAGCAGTTCTTC.

CDR3 amino acids: CASSDRDRGVSPLHF. DNA of the CDR3: TGTGCCAGCAGTGACCGGGACAGGGGAGTTTCACCCCTCCACTTT. The gene calls are TRBV27 and TRBJ1-6; 10 bases map to TRBD1. This CDR3 comprises 15 residues. CDR1 MNHEY and CDR2 SMNVEV come from the germline V gene (reference sequence). J gave up 9 bases and V 5 bases, and 7 bases lay outside the gene matches.

The rearrangement uses TRBV27 and TRBJ1-4; D possibly corresponds to TRBD1 (5 bases). The length of the CDR3 is 16 residues. Germline V lookup: CDR1 MNHEY, CDR2 SMNVEV (reference sequence). The V end lost 3 bases, the J end lost 7 bases, and 18 bases lay between the germline ends. The CDR3: CASSFADSRGGEKLFF. In DNA form, the CDR3 reads TGTGCCAGCAGTTTCGCCGACTCTCGGGGGGGTGAAAAACTGTTTTTT.

This chain joins TRBV27 and TRBJ1-2, with 8 bases matching TRBD1. Trimming at V came to 11 bases and at J to 8 bases, leaving 22 bases not matched to a gene. The V gene's germline CDR1 is MNHEY and CDR2 SMNVEV (reference sequence). The CDR3 covers 16 residues. In nucleotides, the CDR3 is TGTGCCTCCCGTCGGGGGACAGGCTTCGGGAGTGAGGGCTACACCTTC. Its translation is CASRRGTGFGSEGYTF.

The genes are TRBV5-1 and TRBJ2-5; D remains ambiguous. This CDR3 comprises 16 residues. V was cut by 0 bases and J by 5 bases, with 17 bases left in between. In germline, CDR1 is SGHRS, CDR2 YFSETQ. In DNA, the CDR3 is TGCGCCAGCAGCTTGGTCCAGGCGCAACCCCAGGAGACCCAGTACTTC. Translating gives CASSLVQAQPQETQYF. Looking up the rest from reference TRBV5-1 and TRBJ2-5 gives the full variable domain: KAGVTQTPRYLIKTRGQQVTLSCSPISGHRSVSWYQQTPGQGLQFLFEYFSETQRNKGNFPGRFSGRQFSNSRSEMNVSTLELGDSALYLCASSLVQAQPQETQYFGPGTRLLVL.